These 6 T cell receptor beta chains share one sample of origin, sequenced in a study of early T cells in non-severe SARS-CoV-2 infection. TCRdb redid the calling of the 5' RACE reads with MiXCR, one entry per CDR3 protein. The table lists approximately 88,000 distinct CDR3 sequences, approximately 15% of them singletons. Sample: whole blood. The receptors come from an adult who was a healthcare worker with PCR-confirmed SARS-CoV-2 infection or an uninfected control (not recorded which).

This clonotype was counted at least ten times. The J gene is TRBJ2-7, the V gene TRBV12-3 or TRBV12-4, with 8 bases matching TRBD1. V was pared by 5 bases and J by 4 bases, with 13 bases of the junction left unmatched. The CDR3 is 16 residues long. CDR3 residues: CASSPVDRASRYEQYF. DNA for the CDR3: TGTGCCAGCAGTCCGGTGGACAGGGCCTCAAGGTACGAGCAGTACTTC.

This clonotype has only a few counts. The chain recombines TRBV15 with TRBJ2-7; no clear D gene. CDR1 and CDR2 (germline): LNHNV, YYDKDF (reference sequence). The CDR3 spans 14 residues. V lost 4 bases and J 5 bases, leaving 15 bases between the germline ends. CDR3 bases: TGTGCCACCAGCACAGCAATGAGGTCCAACGAGCAGTACTTC. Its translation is CATSTAMRSNEQYF. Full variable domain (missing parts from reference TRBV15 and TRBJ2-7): DAMVIQNPRYQVTQFGKPVTLSCSQTLNHNVMYWYQQKSSQAPKLLFHYYDKDFNNEADTPDNFQSRRPNTSFCFLDIRSPGLGDTAMYLCATSTAMRSNEQYFGPGTRLTVT.

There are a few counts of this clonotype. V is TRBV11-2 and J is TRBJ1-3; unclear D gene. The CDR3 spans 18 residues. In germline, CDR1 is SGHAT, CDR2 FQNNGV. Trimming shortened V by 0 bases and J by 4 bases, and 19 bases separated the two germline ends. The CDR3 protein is CASSLDPSSWLRGNTIYF. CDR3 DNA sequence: TGTGCCAGCAGCTTAGATCCCTCGTCTTGGCTTCGGGGAAACACCATATATTTT.

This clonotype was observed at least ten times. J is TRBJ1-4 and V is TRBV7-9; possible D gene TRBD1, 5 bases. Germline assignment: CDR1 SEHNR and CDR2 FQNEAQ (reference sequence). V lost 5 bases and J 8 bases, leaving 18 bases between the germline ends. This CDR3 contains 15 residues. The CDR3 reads CASSPREGLGEKLFF. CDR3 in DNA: TGTGCCAGCAGCCCCCGTGAGGGGCTCGGGGAAAAACTGTTTTTT.

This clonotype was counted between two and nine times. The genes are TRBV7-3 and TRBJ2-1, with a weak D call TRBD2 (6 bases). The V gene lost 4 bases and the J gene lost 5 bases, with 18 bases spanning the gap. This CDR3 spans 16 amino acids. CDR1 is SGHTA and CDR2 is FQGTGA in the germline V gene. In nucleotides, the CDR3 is TGTGCCAGCAGCTCTTATGGTCGGGAGCCTGACAATGAGCAGTTCTTC. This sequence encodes CASSSYGREPDNEQFF.

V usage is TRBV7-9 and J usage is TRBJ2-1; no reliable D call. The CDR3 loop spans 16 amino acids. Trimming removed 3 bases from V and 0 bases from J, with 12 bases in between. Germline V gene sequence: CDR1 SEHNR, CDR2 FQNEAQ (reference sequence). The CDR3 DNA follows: TGTGCCAGCAGCTTTCTTCCGTCCCTCTCCTACAATGAGCAGTTCTTC. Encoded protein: CASSFLPSLSYNEQFF.